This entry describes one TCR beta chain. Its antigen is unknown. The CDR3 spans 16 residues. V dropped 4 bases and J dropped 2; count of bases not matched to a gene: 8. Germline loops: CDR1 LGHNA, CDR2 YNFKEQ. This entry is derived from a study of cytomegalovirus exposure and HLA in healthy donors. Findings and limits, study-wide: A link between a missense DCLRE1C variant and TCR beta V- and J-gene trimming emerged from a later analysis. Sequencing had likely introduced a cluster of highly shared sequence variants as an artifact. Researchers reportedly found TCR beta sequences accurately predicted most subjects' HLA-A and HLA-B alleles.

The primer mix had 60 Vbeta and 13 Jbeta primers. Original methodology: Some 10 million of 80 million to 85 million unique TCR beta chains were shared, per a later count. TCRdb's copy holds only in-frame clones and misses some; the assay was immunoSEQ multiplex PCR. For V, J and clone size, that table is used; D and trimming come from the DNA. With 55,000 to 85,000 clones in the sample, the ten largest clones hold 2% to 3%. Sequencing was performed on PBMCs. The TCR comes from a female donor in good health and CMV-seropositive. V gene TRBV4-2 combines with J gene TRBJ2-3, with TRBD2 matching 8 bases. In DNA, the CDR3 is TGTGCCAGCAGCCTACAAGCGGGGGAGCACACAGATACGCAGTATTTT. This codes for CASSLQAGEHTDTQYF.